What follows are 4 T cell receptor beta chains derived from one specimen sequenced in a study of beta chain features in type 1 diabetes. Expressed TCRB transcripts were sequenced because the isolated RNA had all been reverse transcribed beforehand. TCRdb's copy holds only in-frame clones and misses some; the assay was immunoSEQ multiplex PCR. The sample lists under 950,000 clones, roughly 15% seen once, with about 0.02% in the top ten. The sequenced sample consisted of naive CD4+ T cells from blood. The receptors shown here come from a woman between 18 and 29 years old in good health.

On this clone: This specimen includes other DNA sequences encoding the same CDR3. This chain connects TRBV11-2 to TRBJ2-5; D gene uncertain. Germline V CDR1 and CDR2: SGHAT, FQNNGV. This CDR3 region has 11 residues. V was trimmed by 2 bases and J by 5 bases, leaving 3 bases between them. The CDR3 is CASSLYETQYF. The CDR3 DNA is TGTGCCAGCAGCTTATACGAGACCCAGTACTTC. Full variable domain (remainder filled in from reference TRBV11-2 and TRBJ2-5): EAGVAQSPRYKIIEKRQSVAFWCNPISGHATLYWYQQILGQGPKLLIQFQNNGVVDDSQLPKDRFSAERLKGVDSTLKIQPAKLEDSAVYLCASSLYETQYFGPGTRLLVL.

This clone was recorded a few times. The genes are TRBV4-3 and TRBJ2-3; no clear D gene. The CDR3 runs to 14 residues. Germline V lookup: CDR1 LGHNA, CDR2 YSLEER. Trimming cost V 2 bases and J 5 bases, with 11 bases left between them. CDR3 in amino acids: CASSQYGTEDTQYF. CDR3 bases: TGCGCCAGCAGCCAATACGGAACCGAAGATACGCAGTATTTT.

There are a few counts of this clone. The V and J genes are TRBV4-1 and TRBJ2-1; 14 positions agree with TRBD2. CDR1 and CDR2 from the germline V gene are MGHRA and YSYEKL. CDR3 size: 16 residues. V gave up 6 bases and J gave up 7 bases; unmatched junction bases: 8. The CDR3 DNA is TGCGCCAGCAGTAACACCGGGACTAGCGGGAGAAATGAGCAGTTCTTC. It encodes CASSNTGTSGRNEQFF.

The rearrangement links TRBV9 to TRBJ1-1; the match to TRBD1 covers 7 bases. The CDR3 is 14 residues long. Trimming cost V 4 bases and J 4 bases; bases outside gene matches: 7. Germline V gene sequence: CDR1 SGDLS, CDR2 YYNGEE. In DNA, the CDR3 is TGTGCCAGCAGCTCGACAGGGAAGGGCACTGAAGCTTTCTTT. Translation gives CASSSTGKGTEAFF.